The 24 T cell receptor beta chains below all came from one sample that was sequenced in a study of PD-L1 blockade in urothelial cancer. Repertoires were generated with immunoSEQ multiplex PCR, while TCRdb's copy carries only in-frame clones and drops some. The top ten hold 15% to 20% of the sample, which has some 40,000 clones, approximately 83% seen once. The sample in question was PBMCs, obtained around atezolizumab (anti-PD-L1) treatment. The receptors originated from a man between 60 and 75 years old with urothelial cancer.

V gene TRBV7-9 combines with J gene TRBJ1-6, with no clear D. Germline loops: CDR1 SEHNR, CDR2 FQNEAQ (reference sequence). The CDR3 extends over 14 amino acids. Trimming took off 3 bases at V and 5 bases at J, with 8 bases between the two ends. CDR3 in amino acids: CASSLQTDNSPLHF. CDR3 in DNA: TGTGCCAGCAGCTTGCAGACTGATAATTCACCCCTCCACTTT.

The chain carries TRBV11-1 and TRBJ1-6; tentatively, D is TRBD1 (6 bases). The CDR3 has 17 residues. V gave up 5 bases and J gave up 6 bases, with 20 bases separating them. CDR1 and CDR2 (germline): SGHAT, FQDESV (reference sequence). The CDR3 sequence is CASSPRTDGFPNSPLHF. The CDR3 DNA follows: TGTGCCAGCAGCCCCCGGACAGATGGATTCCCTAATTCACCCCTCCACTTT.

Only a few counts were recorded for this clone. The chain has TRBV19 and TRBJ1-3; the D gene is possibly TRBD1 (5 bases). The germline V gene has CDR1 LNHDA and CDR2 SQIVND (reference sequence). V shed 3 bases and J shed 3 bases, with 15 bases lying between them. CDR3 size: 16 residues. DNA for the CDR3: TGTGCCAGTAGTATTCCCCGCCGGGGACTTGGAAACACCATATATTTT. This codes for CASSIPRRGLGNTIYF.

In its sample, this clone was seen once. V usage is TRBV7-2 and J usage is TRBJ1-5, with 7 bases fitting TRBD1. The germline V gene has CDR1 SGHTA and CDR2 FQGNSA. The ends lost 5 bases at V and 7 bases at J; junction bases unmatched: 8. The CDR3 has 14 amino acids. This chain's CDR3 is CASSRSNRGQPQHF. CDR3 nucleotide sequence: TGTGCCAGCAGCCGATCCAACAGGGGCCAGCCCCAGCATTTT. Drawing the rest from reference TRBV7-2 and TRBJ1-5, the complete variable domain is GAGVSQSPSNKVTEKGKDVELRCDPISGHTALYWYRQSLGQGLEFLIYFQGNSAPDKSGLPSDRFSAERTGGSVSTLTIQRTQQEDSAVYLCASSRSNRGQPQHFGDGTRLSIL.

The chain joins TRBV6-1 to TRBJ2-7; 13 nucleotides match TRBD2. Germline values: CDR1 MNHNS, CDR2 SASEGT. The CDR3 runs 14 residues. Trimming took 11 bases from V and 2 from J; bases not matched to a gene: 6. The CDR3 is CAGGTSGVAYEQYF. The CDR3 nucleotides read TGTGCCGGAGGGACTAGCGGGGTTGCCTACGAGCAGTACTTC.

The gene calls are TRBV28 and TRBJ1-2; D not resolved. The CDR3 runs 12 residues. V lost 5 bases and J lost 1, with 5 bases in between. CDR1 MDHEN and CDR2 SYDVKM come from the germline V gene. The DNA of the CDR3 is TGTGCCAGCAGTCCCCATAACTATGGCTACACCTTC. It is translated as CASSPHNYGYTF.

The CDR3 DNA reads TGTGCCAGCAGTTTAGGGACAGTTACGAACACCGGGGAGCTGTTTTTT. As protein: CASSLGTVTNTGELFF. The rearrangement links TRBV2 to TRBJ2-2, with 7 bases aligning to TRBD1. The V gene's germline CDR1 is SNHLY and CDR2 FYNNEI. The CDR3 is 16 residues long. The junction had 6 bases not matched to a gene; V was cut back by 5 bases and J by 0 bases.

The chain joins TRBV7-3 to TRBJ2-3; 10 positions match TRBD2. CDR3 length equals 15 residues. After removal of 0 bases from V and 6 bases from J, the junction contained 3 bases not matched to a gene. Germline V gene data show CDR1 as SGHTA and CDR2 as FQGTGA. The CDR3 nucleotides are TGTGCCAGCAGCTTAACTCCTAGCGGGGGTGATACGCAGTATTTT. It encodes CASSLTPSGGDTQYF.

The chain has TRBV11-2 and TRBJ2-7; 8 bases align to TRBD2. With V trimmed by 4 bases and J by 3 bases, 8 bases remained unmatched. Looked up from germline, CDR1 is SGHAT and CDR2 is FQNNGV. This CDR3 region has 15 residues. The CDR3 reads CASSSGAGGHYEQYF. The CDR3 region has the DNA TGTGCCAGCAGCTCCGGTGCGGGGGGCCACTACGAGCAGTACTTC.

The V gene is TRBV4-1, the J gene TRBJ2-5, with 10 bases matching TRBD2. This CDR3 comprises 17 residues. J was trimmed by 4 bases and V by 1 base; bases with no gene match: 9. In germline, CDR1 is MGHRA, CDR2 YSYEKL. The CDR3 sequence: CASSQGLLAGVGETQYF. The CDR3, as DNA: TGCGCCAGCAGCCAAGGGCTTCTAGCGGGGGTAGGAGAGACCCAGTACTTC.

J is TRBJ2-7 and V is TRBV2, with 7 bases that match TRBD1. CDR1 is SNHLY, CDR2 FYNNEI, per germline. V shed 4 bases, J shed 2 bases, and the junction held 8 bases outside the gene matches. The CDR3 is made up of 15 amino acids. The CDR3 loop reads CASSATYGTAYEQYF. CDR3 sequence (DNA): TGTGCCAGCAGTGCTACGTACGGGACAGCCTACGAGCAGTACTTC.

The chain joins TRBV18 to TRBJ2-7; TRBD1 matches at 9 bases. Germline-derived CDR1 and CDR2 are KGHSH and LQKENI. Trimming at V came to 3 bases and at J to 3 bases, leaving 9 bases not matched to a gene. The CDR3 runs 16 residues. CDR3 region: CASSPGVEDRGYEQYF. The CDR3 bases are TGTGCCAGCTCACCGGGGGTGGAGGACAGGGGCTACGAGCAGTACTTC.

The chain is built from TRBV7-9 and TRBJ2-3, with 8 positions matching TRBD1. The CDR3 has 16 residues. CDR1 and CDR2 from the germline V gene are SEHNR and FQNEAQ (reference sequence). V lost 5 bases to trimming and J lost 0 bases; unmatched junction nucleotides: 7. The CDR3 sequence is CASSHFGTGSTDTQYF. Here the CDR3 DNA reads TGTGCCAGCAGCCACTTCGGGACAGGAAGCACAGATACGCAGTATTTT.

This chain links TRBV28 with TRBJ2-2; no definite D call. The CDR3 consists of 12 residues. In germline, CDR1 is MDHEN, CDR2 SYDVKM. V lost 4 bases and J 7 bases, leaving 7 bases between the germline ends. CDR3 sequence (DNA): TGTGCCAGCAGTTCCTACGTCGGGGAGCTGTTTTTT. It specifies CASSSYVGELFF.

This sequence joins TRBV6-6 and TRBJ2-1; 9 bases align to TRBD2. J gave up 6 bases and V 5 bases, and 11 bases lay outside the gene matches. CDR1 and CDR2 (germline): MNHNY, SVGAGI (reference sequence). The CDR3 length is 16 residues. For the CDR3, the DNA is TGTGCCAGCAGTCTCAGGACTAGCGCGCGGCCCAATGAGCAGTTCTTC. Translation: CASSLRTSARPNEQFF.

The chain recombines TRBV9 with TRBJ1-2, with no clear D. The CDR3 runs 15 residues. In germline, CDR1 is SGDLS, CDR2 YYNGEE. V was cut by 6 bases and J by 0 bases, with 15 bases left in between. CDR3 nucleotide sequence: TGTGCCAGCACTAGAGACGCAAACCCTAACTATGGCTACACCTTC. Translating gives CASTRDANPNYGYTF.

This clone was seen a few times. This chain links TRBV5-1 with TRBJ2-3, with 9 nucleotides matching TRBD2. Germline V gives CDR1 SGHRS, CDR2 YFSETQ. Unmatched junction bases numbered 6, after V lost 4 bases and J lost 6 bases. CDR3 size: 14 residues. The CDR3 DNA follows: TGCGCCAGCAGCCCCGGGACTAGCTGGGATACGCAGTATTTT. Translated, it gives CASSPGTSWDTQYF.

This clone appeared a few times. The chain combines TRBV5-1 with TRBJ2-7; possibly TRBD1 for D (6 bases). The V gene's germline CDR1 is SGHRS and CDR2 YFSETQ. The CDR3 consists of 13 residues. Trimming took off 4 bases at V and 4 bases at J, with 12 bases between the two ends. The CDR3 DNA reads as TGCGCCAGCAGCGAACAGGGTTCGTACGAGCAGTACTTC. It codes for CASSEQGSYEQYF.

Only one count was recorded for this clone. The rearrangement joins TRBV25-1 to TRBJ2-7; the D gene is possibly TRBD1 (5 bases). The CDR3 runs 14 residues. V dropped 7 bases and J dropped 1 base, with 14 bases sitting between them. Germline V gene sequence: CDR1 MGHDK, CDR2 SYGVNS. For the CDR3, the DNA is TGTGCCAGCATCCTACGGCAGGGATCCTACGAGCAGTACTTC. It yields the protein CASILRQGSYEQYF.

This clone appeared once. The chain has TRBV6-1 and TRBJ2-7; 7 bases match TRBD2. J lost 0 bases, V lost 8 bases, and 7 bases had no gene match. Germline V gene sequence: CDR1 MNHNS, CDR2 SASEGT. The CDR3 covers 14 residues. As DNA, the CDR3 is TGTGCCAGCCTCGGGACTACAAGCTCCTACGAGCAGTACTTC. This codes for CASLGTTSSYEQYF.

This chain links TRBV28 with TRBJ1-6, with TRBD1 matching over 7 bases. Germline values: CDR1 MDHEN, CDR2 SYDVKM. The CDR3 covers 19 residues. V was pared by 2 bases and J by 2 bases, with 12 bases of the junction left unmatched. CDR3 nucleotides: TGTGCCAGCAGTTTACCCGGACAGGAGATCGGGACCTATAATTCACCCCTCCACTTT. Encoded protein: CASSLPGQEIGTYNSPLHF.

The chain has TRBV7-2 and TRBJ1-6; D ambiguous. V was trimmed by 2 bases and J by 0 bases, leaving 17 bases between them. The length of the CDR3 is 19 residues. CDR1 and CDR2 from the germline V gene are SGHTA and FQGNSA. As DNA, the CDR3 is TGTGCCAGCAGCTTACGCAGTCTGGTCTCCAGCTCCTATAATTCACCCCTCCACTTT. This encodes CASSLRSLVSSSYNSPLHF. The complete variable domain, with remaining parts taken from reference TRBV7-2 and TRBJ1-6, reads GAGVSQSPSNKVTEKGKDVELRCDPISGHTALYWYRQSLGQGLEFLIYFQGNSAPDKSGLPSDRFSAERTGGSVSTLTIQRTQQEDSAVYLCASSLRSLVSSSYNSPLHFGNGTRLTVT.

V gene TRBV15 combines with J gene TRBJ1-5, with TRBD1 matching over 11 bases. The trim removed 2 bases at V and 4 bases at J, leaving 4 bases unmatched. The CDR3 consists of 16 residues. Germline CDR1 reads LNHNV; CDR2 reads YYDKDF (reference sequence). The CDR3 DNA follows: TGTGCCACCAGCAGACCCGGGACAGGGGGGAATCAGCCCCAGCATTTT. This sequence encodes CATSRPGTGGNQPQHF.

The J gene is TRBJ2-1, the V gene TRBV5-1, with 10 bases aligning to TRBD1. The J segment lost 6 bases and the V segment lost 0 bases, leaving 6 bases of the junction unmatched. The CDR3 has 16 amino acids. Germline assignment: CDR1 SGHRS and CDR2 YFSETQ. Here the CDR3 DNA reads TGCGCCAGCAGCTTGGGGTCCGGACAGGGGGGCAATGAGCAGTTCTTC. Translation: CASSLGSGQGGNEQFF.